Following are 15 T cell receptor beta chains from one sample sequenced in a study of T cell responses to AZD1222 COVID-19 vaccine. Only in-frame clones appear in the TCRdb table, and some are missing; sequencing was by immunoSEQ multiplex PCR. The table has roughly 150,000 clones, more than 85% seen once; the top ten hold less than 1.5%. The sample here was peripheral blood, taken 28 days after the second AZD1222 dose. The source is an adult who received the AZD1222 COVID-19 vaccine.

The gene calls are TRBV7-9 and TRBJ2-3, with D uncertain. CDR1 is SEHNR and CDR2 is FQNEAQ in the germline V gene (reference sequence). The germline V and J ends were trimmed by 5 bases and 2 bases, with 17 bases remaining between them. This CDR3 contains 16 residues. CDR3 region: CASSPVGQVNTDTQYF. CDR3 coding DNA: TGTGCCAGCAGCCCCGTGGGTCAAGTTAACACAGATACGCAGTATTTT.

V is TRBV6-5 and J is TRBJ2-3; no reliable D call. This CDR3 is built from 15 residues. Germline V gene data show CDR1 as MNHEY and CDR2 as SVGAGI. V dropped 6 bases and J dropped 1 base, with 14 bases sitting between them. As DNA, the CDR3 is TGTGCCAGCAGCAAAAGGGTGAGCGGCACAGATACGCAGTATTTT. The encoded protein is CASSKRVSGTDTQYF.

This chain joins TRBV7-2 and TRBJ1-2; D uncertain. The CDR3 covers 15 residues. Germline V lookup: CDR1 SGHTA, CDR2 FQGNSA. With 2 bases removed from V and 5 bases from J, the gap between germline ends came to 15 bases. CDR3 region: CASSLFLTIWYGYTF. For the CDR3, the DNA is TGTGCCAGCAGCTTATTCCTGACAATTTGGTATGGCTACACCTTC. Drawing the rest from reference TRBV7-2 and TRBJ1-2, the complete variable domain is GAGVSQSPSNKVTEKGKDVELRCDPISGHTALYWYRQSLGQGLEFLIYFQGNSAPDKSGLPSDRFSAERTGGSVSTLTIQRTQQEDSAVYLCASSLFLTIWYGYTFGSGTRLTVV.

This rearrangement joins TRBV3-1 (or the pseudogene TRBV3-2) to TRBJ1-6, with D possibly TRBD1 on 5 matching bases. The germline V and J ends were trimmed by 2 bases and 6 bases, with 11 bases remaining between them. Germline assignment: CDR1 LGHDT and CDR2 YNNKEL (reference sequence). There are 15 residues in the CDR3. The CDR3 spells CASSQIDSLNSPLHF. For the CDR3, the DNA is TGTGCCAGCAGCCAAATAGACAGCCTTAATTCACCCCTCCACTTT.

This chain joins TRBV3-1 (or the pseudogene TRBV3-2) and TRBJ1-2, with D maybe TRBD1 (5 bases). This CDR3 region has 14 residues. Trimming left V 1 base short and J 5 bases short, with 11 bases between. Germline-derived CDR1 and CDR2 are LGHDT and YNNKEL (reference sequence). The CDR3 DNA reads TGTGCCAGCAGCCAAGGCAGGGTGGGGTATGGCTACACCTTC. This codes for CASSQGRVGYGYTF.

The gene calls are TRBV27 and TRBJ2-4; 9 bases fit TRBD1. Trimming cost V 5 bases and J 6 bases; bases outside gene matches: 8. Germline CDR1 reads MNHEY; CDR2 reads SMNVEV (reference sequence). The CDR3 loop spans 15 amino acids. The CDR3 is CASSNTGTGINIQYF. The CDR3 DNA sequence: TGTGCCAGCAGTAATACCGGGACAGGGATAAACATTCAGTACTTC.

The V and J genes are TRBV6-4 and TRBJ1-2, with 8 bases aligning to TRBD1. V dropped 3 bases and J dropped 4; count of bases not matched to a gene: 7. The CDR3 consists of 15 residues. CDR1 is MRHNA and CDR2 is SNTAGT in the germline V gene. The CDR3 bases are TGTGCCAGCAGTGAAGTGGGACAGGATATCTATGGCTACACCTTC. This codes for CASSEVGQDIYGYTF.

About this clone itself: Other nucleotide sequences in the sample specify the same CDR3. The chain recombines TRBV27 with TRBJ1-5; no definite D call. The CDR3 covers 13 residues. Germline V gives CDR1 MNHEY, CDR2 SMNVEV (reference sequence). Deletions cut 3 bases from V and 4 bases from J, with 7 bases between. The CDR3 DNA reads TGTGCCAGCAGTTTCGGAGGAAATCAGCCCCAGCATTTT. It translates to CASSFGGNQPQHF.

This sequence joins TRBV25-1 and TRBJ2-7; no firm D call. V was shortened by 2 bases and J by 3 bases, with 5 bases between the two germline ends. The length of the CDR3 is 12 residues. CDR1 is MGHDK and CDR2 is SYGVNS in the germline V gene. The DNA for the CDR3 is TGTGCCAGCAGTGAAATAGGCTACGAGCAGTACTTC. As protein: CASSEIGYEQYF.

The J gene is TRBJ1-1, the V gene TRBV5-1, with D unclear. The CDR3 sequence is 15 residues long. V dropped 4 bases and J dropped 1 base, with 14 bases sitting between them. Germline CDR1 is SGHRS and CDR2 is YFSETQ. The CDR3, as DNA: TGCGCCAGCAGCCCCCGGGGTGGACGGAACACTGAAGCTTTCTTT. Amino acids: CASSPRGGRNTEAFF. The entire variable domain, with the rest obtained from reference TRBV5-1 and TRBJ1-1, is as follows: KAGVTQTPRYLIKTRGQQVTLSCSPISGHRSVSWYQQTPGQGLQFLFEYFSETQRNKGNFPGRFSGRQFSNSRSEMNVSTLELGDSALYLCASSPRGGRNTEAFFGQGTRLTVV.

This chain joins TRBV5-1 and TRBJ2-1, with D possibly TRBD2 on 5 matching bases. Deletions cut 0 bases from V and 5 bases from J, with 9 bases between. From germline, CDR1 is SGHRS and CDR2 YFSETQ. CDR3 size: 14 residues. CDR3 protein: CASSLVGGHNEQFF. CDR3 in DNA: TGCGCCAGCAGCTTGGTTGGAGGTCACAATGAGCAGTTCTTC.

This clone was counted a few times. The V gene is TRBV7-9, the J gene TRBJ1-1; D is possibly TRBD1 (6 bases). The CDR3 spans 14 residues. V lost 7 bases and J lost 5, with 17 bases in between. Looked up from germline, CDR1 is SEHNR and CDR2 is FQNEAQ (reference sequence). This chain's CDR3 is CASTNPGDGTEAFF. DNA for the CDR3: TGTGCCAGCACTAACCCAGGGGATGGAACTGAAGCTTTCTTT.

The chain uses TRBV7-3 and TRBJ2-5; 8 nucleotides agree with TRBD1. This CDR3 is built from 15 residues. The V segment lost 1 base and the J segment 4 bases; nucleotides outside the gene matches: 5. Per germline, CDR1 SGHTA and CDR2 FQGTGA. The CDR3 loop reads CASSLSPGQGETQYF. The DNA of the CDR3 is TGTGCCAGCAGCTTAAGCCCTGGACAGGGAGAGACCCAGTACTTC.

CDR3 region: CASSRTGGADYGYTF. In nucleotides, the CDR3 is TGTGCCAGTAGTCGTACAGGGGGCGCGGACTATGGCTACACCTTC. The genes are TRBV19 and TRBJ1-2, with 9 positions matching TRBD1. After removal of 5 bases from V and 3 bases from J, the junction contained 7 bases not matched to a gene. This CDR3 is built from 15 residues. CDR1 is LNHDA and CDR2 is SQIVND in the germline V gene (reference sequence).

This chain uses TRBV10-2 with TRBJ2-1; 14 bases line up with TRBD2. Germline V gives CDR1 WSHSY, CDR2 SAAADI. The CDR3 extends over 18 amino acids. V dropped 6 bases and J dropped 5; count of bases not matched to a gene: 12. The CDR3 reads CASRGTSGRRSKHNEQFF. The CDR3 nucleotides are TGCGCCAGCAGGGGGACTAGCGGGAGACGTTCCAAGCACAATGAGCAGTTCTTC.